The clone carrying this T cell receptor (beta chain) was counted between two and nine times. Indicated time point: sample taken at primary tumor resection. The CDR3 is made up of 15 amino acids. Trimming shortened V by 0 bases and J by 1 base, and 10 bases separated the two germline ends. Germline V gives CDR1 SGHDT, CDR2 YYEEEE. The data were taken from a study of spatial heterogeneity in lung cancer. Study-wide background: Alpha-chain detections were consistently fewer than beta-chain detections among the sequences. As counted in raw reads, each unique TCR and UMI combination appeared more than ten times on average.

A unique molecular identifier was carried by every single TCR cDNA molecule. TCRdb re-derived calls from the 5' RACE reads in MiXCR, one entry per CDR3 protein. The table lists fewer than 9,500 distinct CDR3 sequences, 15% of them singletons. The chain employs TRBV5-6 and TRBJ1-1; D ambiguous. This TCR derives from a male donor with early-stage non-small cell lung cancer. The material sequenced was normal lung tissue next to the tumor, taken at surgery. The CDR3 DNA follows: TGTGCCAGCAGCTTGGTGGAGATGAGGAACACTGAAGCTTTCTTT. Its translation is CASSLVEMRNTEAFF.